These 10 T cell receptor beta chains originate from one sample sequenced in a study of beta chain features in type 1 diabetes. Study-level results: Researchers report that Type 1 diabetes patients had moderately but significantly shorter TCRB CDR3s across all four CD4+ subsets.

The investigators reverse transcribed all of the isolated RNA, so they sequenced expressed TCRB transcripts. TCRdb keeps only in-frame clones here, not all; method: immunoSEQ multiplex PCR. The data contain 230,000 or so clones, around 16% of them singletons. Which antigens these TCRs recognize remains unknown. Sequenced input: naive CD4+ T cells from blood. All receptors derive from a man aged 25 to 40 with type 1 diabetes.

The CDR3 DNA follows: TGTGCCAGCAGCGCCCCACTCTCTGGGGCCAACGTCCTGACTTTC. Its translation: CASSAPLSGANVLTF. The rearrangement uses TRBV9 and TRBJ2-6; D remains unclear. The CDR3 runs 15 residues. Germline V gene sequence: CDR1 SGDLS, CDR2 YYNGEE. V lost 3 bases, J lost 0 bases, and 7 bases lay in between.

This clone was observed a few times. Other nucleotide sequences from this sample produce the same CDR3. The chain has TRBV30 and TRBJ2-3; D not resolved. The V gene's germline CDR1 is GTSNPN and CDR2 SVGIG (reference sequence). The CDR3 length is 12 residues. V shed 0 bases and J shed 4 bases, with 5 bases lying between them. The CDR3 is CAWSVGADTQYF. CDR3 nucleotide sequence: TGTGCCTGGAGTGTTGGGGCAGATACGCAGTATTTT.

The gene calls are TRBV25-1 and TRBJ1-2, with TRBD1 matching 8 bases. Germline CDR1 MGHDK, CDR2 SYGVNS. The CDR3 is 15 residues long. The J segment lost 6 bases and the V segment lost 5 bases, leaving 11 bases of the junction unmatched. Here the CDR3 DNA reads TGTGCCAGCAGTAAAAGTACTGGGACAGGCGATGGCTACACCTTC. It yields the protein CASSKSTGTGDGYTF.

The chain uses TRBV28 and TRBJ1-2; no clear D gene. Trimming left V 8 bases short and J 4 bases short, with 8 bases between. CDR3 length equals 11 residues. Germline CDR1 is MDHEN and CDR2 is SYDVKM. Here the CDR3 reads CASARVYGYTF. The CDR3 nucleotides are TGTGCCAGCGCTAGGGTCTATGGCTACACCTTC.

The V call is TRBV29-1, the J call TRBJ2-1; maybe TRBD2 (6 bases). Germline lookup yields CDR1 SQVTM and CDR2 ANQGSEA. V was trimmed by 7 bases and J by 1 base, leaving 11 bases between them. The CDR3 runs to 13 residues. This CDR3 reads CSATRLSYNEQFF. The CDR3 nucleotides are TGCAGCGCGACTAGATTATCCTACAATGAGCAGTTCTTC.

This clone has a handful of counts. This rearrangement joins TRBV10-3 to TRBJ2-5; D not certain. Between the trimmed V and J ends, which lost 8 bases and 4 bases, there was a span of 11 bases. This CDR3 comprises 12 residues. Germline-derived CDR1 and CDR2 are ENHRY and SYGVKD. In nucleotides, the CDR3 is TGTGCCATCGCTAACAACCCAGAGACCCAGTACTTC. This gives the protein CAIANNPETQYF.

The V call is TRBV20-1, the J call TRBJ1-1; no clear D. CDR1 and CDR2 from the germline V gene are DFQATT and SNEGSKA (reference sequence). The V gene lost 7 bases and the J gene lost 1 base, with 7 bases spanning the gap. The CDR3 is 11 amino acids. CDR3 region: CSVLANTEAFF. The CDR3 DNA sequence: TGCAGTGTCCTTGCGAACACTGAAGCTTTCTTT.

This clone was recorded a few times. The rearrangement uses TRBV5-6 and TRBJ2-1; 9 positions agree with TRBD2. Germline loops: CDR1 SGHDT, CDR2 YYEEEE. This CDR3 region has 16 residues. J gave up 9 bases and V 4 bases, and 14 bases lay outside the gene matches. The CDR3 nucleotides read TGTGCCAGCAGCATGTCCCCGGGACTAGCTTTTACTGAGCAGTTCTTC. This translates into CASSMSPGLAFTEQFF.

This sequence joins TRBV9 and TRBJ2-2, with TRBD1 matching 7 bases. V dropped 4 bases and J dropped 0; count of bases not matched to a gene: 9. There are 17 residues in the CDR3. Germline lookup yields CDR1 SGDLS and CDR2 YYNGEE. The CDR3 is CASSPRTGTANTGELFF. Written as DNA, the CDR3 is TGTGCCAGCAGCCCCAGAACCGGGACAGCGAACACCGGGGAGCTGTTTTTT.

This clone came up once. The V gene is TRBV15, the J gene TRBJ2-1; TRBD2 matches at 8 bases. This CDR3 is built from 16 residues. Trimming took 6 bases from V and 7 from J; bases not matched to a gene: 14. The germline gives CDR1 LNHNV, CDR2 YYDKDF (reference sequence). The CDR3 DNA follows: TGTGCCACCAGAAGATTTACGGCGGGAGGTGGGAATGAGCAGTTCTTC. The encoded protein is CATRRFTAGGGNEQFF.